These T cell receptor beta chains were read from a single sample in a study of Graves' ophthalmopathy and Graves' hyperthyroidism. Each CDR3 protein is one row after TCRdb ran MiXCR on the multiplex PCR reads. The profile covers some 1.1 million distinct CDR3 sequences, with about 40% appearing a single time and roughly 11% taken by the ten largest. The sequencing input was peripheral blood or thyroid tissue (not recorded which). These receptors came from an adult man with Graves' hyperthyroidism. Both conserved end residues are trimmed from each CDR3. Fields, in order: J gene, V gene, CDR3 protein.

TRBJ1-1,TRBV20-1,SASRGPNTEAF
TRBJ1-6,TRBV15,ATRAPGQGQSPLH
TRBJ1-5,TRBV15,ATSRGLAGTQETQH
TRBJ2-6,TRBV6-5,ASGPGGSGANVLT
TRBJ1-5,TRBV10-3,AASGDPSHQPQH
TRBJ2-7,TRBV5-4,ASSLTTGKSVLLTYEQY
TRBJ2-7,TRBV29-1,SATQGLAYEQY
TRBJ2-7,TRBV6-5,ASSYAGFQGIAYEQY
TRBJ2-3,TRBV4-1,ASTPPGKTATQY
TRBJ1-1,TRBV19,ASLRAGNTEAF
TRBJ2-2,TRBV29-1,SVEGVGRGRDGGELF
TRBJ1-2,TRBV25-1,ASSFPGEGDYGYT
TRBJ1-1,TRBV29-1,SVGSGAF
TRBJ1-6,TRBV19,ASSRGGPDSPLH
TRBJ1-6,TRBV6-5,ASSFLIGDHNSPLH
TRBJ1-5,TRBV6-2/TRBV6-3,ASSSTGPDSNQPQH
TRBJ1-6,TRBV5-1,ASTTGAGGDPPLH
TRBJ2-7,TRBV2,AIQRDSSYEQY
TRBJ1-3,TRBV30,AWTPDVGYTIY
TRBJ1-5,TRBV19,ASSMRGQGRPQPQH
TRBJ1-6,TRBV7-9,ASSLDDGLGSPLH
TRBJ2-7,TRBV29-1,SVGRTGGYEQY
TRBJ2-2,TRBV24-1,ATSDLRAPNTGELS
TRBJ2-7,TRBV10-3,ATGLAGDHEQY
TRBJ2-2,TRBV7-3,ASSLGVNTGELF
TRBJ2-5,TRBV10-3,ATRAILVGLGETQY
TRBJ2-6,TRBV12-3/TRBV12-4,ASSQRQGPRDSGANVLT
TRBJ1-2,TRBV20-1,SASWGSNNYGYT
TRBJ2-7,TRBV29-1,SSQEGGWTEQY
TRBJ1-2,TRBV29-1,SVDSNKGRPYGYT
TRBJ1-6,TRBV5-5,ASSFGQRSAPLH
TRBJ1-4,TRBV29-1,SVNVGGTNEKLF
TRBJ2-2,TRBV7-9,ASSLVARGRVGNTGELF
TRBJ1-1,TRBV6-1,ASSKSGVGGAAMNTEAF
TRBJ1-6,TRBV10-3,AISEPGQGCTSPLH
TRBJ2-5,TRBV10-3,ASSFAGIRGETQY
TRBJ2-7,TRBV10-3,AVWGGTRGSYEQY
TRBJ2-5,TRBV7-9,ASSSVGGETQY
TRBJ2-7,TRBV6-5,ASSQQGKGVPFYEQY
TRBJ2-7,TRBV25-1,ASSDGLRQY
TRBJ1-2,TRBV15,ATSRDTTYGYT
TRBJ2-1,TRBV11-2,ASSFRPPSYNEQF
TRBJ1-2,TRBV24-1,ATRGYT
TRBJ2-7,TRBV5-1,ASSPTGPQLTYEQY
TRBJ1-2,TRBV3-1,ASSQVGTAPGYT
TRBJ1-1,TRBV4-1,ASSQVAGYEAF
TRBJ2-5,TRBV12-3/TRBV12-4,ASSQVQVWETQY
TRBJ1-2,TRBV15,ATSRDRVGNYGYT
TRBJ1-2,TRBV20-1,SARTNNYGYT
TRBJ2-5,TRBV15,ATSRNRVGETQY
TRBJ2-7,TRBV5-1,ASSFGHEGSEQY
TRBJ2-5,TRBV28,ASSWGSSGLQETQY
TRBJ2-5,TRBV25-1,ASSEWDRGTQETQY
TRBJ2-2,TRBV7-8,ASSFSVATGELF
TRBJ2-2,TRBV15,ATSRQPGQGVTGELF
TRBJ1-5,TRBV27,ASSSRRTGHQPQH
TRBJ2-5,TRBV5-1,ASSLRGDQEIQY
TRBJ2-2,TRBV5-1,ASSPTSGNTGELF